The 26 T cell receptor beta chains listed next were all sequenced from one sample in a study of blood T cell repertoires in COVID-19 (dated by TCRdb to about 2020). Preparation of the library involved the immunoSEQ multiplex PCR assay. TCRdb limited this immuneACCESS table to in-frame rearrangements with V and J called. A share of clones is missing; checked studies link under half to unresolved V genes, and the rest is unexplained. The sample data list 180,000 or so clones, and about 80% of these were observed just once. Over 13% of the sample goes to the ten largest clones. Input material: PBMCs or T cells enriched from blood (not recorded which). Receptors originate from a man aged 55 to 70 who had been exposed to COVID-19.

The chain uses TRBV5-1 and TRBJ1-1; TRBD1 matches 9 bases. This CDR3 region has 17 residues. CDR1 is SGHRS and CDR2 is YFSETQ in the germline V gene. V shed 4 bases and J 0 bases; nucleotides not matched to a gene: 10. CDR3 in DNA: TGCGCCAGCAGCCCCTCCCGGACAGGGGACTTGAACACTGAAGCTTTCTTT. The encoded protein is CASSPSRTGDLNTEAFF. Complete variable domain (other parts from reference TRBV5-1 and TRBJ1-1): KAGVTQTPRYLIKTRGQQVTLSCSPISGHRSVSWYQQTPGQGLQFLFEYFSETQRNKGNFPGRFSGRQFSNSRSEMNVSTLELGDSALYLCASSPSRTGDLNTEAFFGQGTRLTVV.

J is TRBJ2-7 and V is TRBV14; 9 nucleotides match TRBD1. CDR3 length: 15 residues. CDR1 SGHDN and CDR2 FVKESK come from the germline V gene. Germline trimming cut 0 bases from V and 4 bases from J; bases unmatched to any gene: 4. DNA of the CDR3: TGTGCCAGCAGCCAAGAAGAAGGACAGGGGTACGAGCAGTACTTC. Its translation is CASSQEEGQGYEQYF.

The chain uses TRBV5-1 and TRBJ2-5, with a weak D call TRBD2 (5 bases). This CDR3 comprises 16 residues. The V gene lost 0 bases and the J gene lost 2 bases, with 14 bases spanning the gap. The germline CDR1 and CDR2 sequences are SGHRS and YFSETQ. This chain's CDR3 is CASSLAPGNRQETQYF. As DNA, the CDR3 is TGCGCCAGCAGCTTGGCTCCGGGGAATCGGCAAGAGACCCAGTACTTC.

The J gene is TRBJ2-7, the V gene TRBV27; the match to TRBD1 covers 10 bases. CDR1 and CDR2 from the germline V gene are MNHEY and SMNVEV (reference sequence). The ends lost 4 bases at V and 3 bases at J; junction bases unmatched: 3. The CDR3 totals 14 residues. The CDR3 spells CASSWTGGLYEQYF. In nucleotides, the CDR3 is TGTGCCAGCAGTTGGACAGGGGGGCTCTACGAGCAGTACTTC.

The chain combines TRBV5-6 with TRBJ1-4; TRBD1 agrees at 8 bases. CDR1 SGHDT and CDR2 YYEEEE come from the germline V gene. Trimming cost V 4 bases and J 7 bases; bases outside gene matches: 9. The CDR3 covers 15 residues. The CDR3 bases are TGTGCCAGCAGCCCGTGGACAGGGCTTCCTGAAAAACTGTTTTTT. It codes for CASSPWTGLPEKLFF.

The rearrangement uses TRBV30 and TRBJ1-2, with 8 bases lining up with TRBD1. V was clipped by 2 bases and J by 6 bases; unmatched bases: 5. From germline, CDR1 is GTSNPN and CDR2 SVGIG (reference sequence). The CDR3 has 13 residues. CDR3 coding DNA: TGTGCCTGGAGTCGGGACAGGAAGGATGGCTACACCTTC. Translating gives CAWSRDRKDGYTF. Supplemented by reference TRBV30 and TRBJ1-2, the full variable domain reads SQTIHQWPATLVQPVGSPLSLECTVEGTSNPNLYWYRQAAGRGLQLLFYSVGIGQISSEVPQNLSASRPQDRQFILSSKKLLLSDSGFYLCAWSRDRKDGYTFGSGTRLTVV.

The gene calls are TRBV5-1 and TRBJ2-7; D unresolved. V was trimmed by 4 bases and J by 7 bases, leaving 15 bases between them. Germline V lookup: CDR1 SGHRS, CDR2 YFSETQ. The CDR3 covers 13 residues. In nucleotides, the CDR3 is TGCGCCAGCAGCCCTGCGGCCCTCGGGGAGCAGTACTTC. Translation gives CASSPAALGEQYF.

V and J are TRBV9 and TRBJ1-4; unclear D gene. V was shortened by 3 bases and J by 1 base, with 13 bases between the two germline ends. Per the germline V gene, CDR1 is SGDLS and CDR2 is YYNGEE. The CDR3 contains 16 residues. The CDR3 DNA follows: TGTGCCAGCAGCGCACATCCGGGATTAACTAATGAAAAACTGTTTTTT. Translation gives CASSAHPGLTNEKLFF.

This chain connects TRBV7-2 to TRBJ1-5; D possibly corresponds to TRBD1 (6 bases). Deletions cut 5 bases from V and 10 bases from J, with 21 bases between. This CDR3 comprises 15 residues. Germline-derived CDR1 and CDR2 are SGHTA and FQGNSA. CDR3 DNA sequence: TGTGCCAGCAGCCCCCGAGGGGGGGGAGGCGAACCCCAGCATTTT. Translation: CASSPRGGGGEPQHF.

The chain recombines TRBV19 with TRBJ1-1, with D possibly TRBD1 on 6 matching bases. The CDR3 length is 15 residues. V lost 7 bases and J lost 0, with 15 bases in between. CDR1 and CDR2 (germline): LNHDA, SQIVND (reference sequence). The CDR3 sequence: CASNDVGGLNTEAFF. In nucleotides, the CDR3 is TGTGCCAGTAATGATGTAGGGGGTTTGAACACTGAAGCTTTCTTT.

The J gene is TRBJ1-5, the V gene TRBV7-8; TRBD1 is a possible D gene (6 bases). The V and J ends lost 4 bases and 9 bases respectively, with 22 bases between them. The CDR3 covers 16 residues. Germline V gene sequence: CDR1 SGHVS, CDR2 FQNEAQ. The CDR3 here is CASSSPRGGGHSPQHF. The CDR3 DNA reads as TGTGCCAGCAGCTCCCCCCGGGGGGGCGGGCATTCGCCCCAGCATTTT.

The chain carries TRBV19 and TRBJ2-6; TRBD2 might be the D (5 bases). The CDR3 is 13 residues long. The V end lost 6 bases, the J end lost 6 bases, and 9 bases lay between the germline ends. Per the germline V gene, CDR1 is LNHDA and CDR2 is SQIVND (reference sequence). For the CDR3, the DNA is TGTGCCAGTAGGAGCGGAGTGGCCAACGTCCTGACTTTC. Its protein product is CASRSGVANVLTF.

DNA for the CDR3: TGCGCCAGCAGCTCTGGGGGGGTCCCCTACGAGCAGTACTTC. This encodes CASSSGGVPYEQYF. The gene calls are TRBV5-1 and TRBJ2-7, with TRBD2 identical over 7 bases. Looked up from germline, CDR1 is SGHRS and CDR2 is YFSETQ. The ends lost 3 bases at V and 2 bases at J; junction bases unmatched: 5. The CDR3 contains 14 residues.

The chain joins TRBV9 to TRBJ2-3; 9 bases are shared with TRBD1. Germline assignment: CDR1 SGDLS and CDR2 YYNGEE. CDR3 length: 16 residues. V was clipped by 2 bases and J by 4 bases; unmatched bases: 8. The DNA for the CDR3 is TGTGCCAGCAGCGTCGGGGGACAGGGAGGATCAGATACGCAGTATTTT. Translation: CASSVGGQGGSDTQYF.

V and J are TRBV28 and TRBJ1-2; the D gene is possibly TRBD1 (6 bases). This CDR3 has 13 residues. V lost 11 bases, J lost 0 bases, and 13 bases lay in between. The germline gives CDR1 MDHEN, CDR2 SYDVKM. CDR3 region: CAGGGGANYGYTF. CDR3 in DNA: TGTGCCGGCGGGGGCGGGGCTAACTATGGCTACACCTTC.

The chain recombines TRBV2 with TRBJ1-1, with D uncertain. Germline assignment: CDR1 SNHLY and CDR2 FYNNEI. The CDR3 covers 14 residues. V was clipped by 6 bases and J by 2 bases, with 13 bases between them. Here the CDR3 reads CASSLHRGNTEAFF. CDR3 bases: TGTGCCAGCAGCTTACACCGGGGAAACACTGAAGCTTTCTTT.

The V call is TRBV9, the J call TRBJ1-6, with D possibly being TRBD1 (6 bases). The CDR3 length is 16 residues. V was shortened by 4 bases and J by 6 bases, with 17 bases between the two germline ends. Per germline, CDR1 SGDLS and CDR2 YYNGEE. CDR3 region: CASSFDTGRINSPLHF. As DNA, the CDR3 is TGTGCCAGCAGCTTTGACACAGGGCGGATTAATTCACCCCTCCACTTT.

The CDR3 spells CASTSTGHGYTF. CDR3 DNA: TGCGCCAGCACCTCAACAGGGCATGGCTACACCTTC. The J gene is TRBJ1-2, the V gene TRBV10-2, with D perhaps matching TRBD1 (6 bases). This CDR3 comprises 12 residues. Germline CDR1 and CDR2: WSHSY and SAAADI. V dropped 7 bases and J dropped 6 bases, with 12 bases sitting between them.

This sequence joins TRBV15 and TRBJ1-5; D not resolved. The CDR3 is 12 residues long. Trimming left V 2 bases short and J 9 bases short, with 8 bases between. CDR1 and CDR2 from the germline V gene are LNHNV and YYDKDF (reference sequence). The DNA for the CDR3 is TGTGCCACCAGCAGACCTGAGGGGCCCCAGCATTTT. The encoded protein is CATSRPEGPQHF.

The rearrangement joins TRBV7-8 to TRBJ1-2, with a weak D call TRBD1 (6 bases). The germline V gene encodes CDR1 SGHVS and CDR2 FQNEAQ. The CDR3 totals 16 residues. V lost 2 bases to trimming and J lost 5 bases, with 18 bases between them. The CDR3 bases are TGTGCCAGCAGCTTAACGCTGGGGGCGGCACTTTATGGCTACACCTTC. Translating it yields CASSLTLGAALYGYTF. The entire variable domain, with the rest obtained from reference TRBV7-8 and TRBJ1-2, is as follows: GAGVSQSPRYKVAKRGQDVALRCDPISGHVSLFWYQQALGQGPEFLTYFQNEAQLDKSGLPSDRFFAERPEGSVSTLKIQRTQQEDSAVYLCASSLTLGAALYGYTFGSGTRLTVV.

The V call is TRBV27, the J call TRBJ1-1; TRBD1 is a possible D gene (5 bases). V was cut by 4 bases and J by 4 bases, with 10 bases left in between. The CDR3 runs to 13 residues. Per germline, CDR1 MNHEY and CDR2 SMNVEV (reference sequence). The CDR3 here is CASSSSGGTEAFF. The DNA of the CDR3 is TGTGCCAGCAGTTCCTCGGGGGGCACTGAAGCTTTCTTT.

This clone has a count of ten or more. V is TRBV11-2 and J is TRBJ2-2; D possibly corresponds to TRBD2 (5 bases). CDR3 size: 14 residues. Germline lookup yields CDR1 SGHAT and CDR2 FQNNGV. The ends were cut back, 5 bases at V and 2 bases at J, with 9 bases in the middle. The CDR3 DNA sequence: TGTGCCAGCAGCATGGGGAGAAACACCGGGGAGCTGTTTTTT. The encoded protein is CASSMGRNTGELFF.

This sequence joins TRBV19 and TRBJ1-4; 8 bases match TRBD1. CDR1 is LNHDA and CDR2 is SQIVND in the germline V gene (reference sequence). The V gene end was trimmed by 8 bases and the J gene end by 0 bases; junction bases not matched to a gene: 5. This CDR3 spans 15 amino acids. DNA for the CDR3: TGTGCCAGTGAGAACAGGGGGGCAACTAATGAAAAACTGTTTTTT. This gives the protein CASENRGATNEKLFF.

This clone has more than one count but fewer than ten. V gene TRBV5-1 combines with J gene TRBJ2-7; TRBD1 aligns across 8 bases. Germline values: CDR1 SGHRS, CDR2 YFSETQ. J was trimmed by 2 bases and V by 4 bases; bases with no gene match: 5. The CDR3 has 14 amino acids. CDR3 sequence: CASSRETGAYEQYF. The CDR3 coding sequence is TGCGCCAGCAGCAGGGAGACAGGGGCCTACGAGCAGTACTTC. Full variable domain (missing parts from reference TRBV5-1 and TRBJ2-7): KAGVTQTPRYLIKTRGQQVTLSCSPISGHRSVSWYQQTPGQGLQFLFEYFSETQRNKGNFPGRFSGRQFSNSRSEMNVSTLELGDSALYLCASSRETGAYEQYFGPGTRLTVT.

This clone was seen a handful of times. The chain has TRBV27 and TRBJ1-6; D is uncertain. The CDR3 covers 12 residues. The ends were cut back, 5 bases at V and 4 bases at J, with 3 bases in the middle. The germline V gene encodes CDR1 MNHEY and CDR2 SMNVEV (reference sequence). Written as DNA, the CDR3 is TGTGCCAGCAGTCTTTATAATTCACCCCTCCACTTT. Translation: CASSLYNSPLHF.

This chain connects TRBV21-1 to TRBJ1-3; the D call in the table, TRBD1, was not verified against the DNA. TRBV21-1 is a pseudogene locus. This CDR3 has 15 amino acids. This chain's CDR3 is CASSTQGQAGNTIYF. The CDR3 DNA is TGTGCCAGCAGCACCCAGGGACAGGCTGGAAACACCATATATTTT.